Sequencing of this T cell receptor (beta chain) was carried out in a study of blood T cell repertoires in COVID-19. Overall study context: Acute and convalescent COVID-19 specimens originated in the United States, Italy and Spain.

Original handling: Estimation of nucleated cell counts was performed using reference gene primer amplification. Generated by immunoSEQ multiplex PCR, the TCRdb table keeps only in-frame clones and is missing some. That table furnishes V, J and clone size, whereas the DNA furnished D and trimming. The sample has some 150,000 clones, about four fifths seen once. V was clipped by 6 bases and J by 1 base, with 9 bases between them. CDR1 SEHNR and CDR2 FQNEAQ come from the germline V gene (reference sequence). The CDR3 length is 13 residues. The specimen sequenced was peripheral blood. The rearrangement joins TRBV7-9 to TRBJ1-1; the D gene is possibly TRBD1 (5 bases). This clonotype was sampled from a man aged 35-49 years who had recovered from COVID-19. The CDR3 nucleotides are TGTGCCAGCAGTGGACAATCGAACACTGAAGCTTTCTTT. Amino acid sequence: CASSGQSNTEAFF.